This TCR beta chain was found in a study of shared clonotypes between healthy human individuals. Study-wide points: For naive CD4 cells, 4.5% to 6.5% of clonotypes were shared across a handful of donors.

A remark on this clone: Antigen unknown.

Generated by immunoSEQ multiplex PCR, the TCRdb table keeps only in-frame clones and is missing some. The sample lists around 650,000 clones, approximately 96% occurring once. In the naive CD8 group, cells lacked CD45RO and were positively selected for CCR7, so terminally differentiated effector memory CD45RA+ cells were left out. With 2 bases clipped from V and 4 bases from J, the junction kept 1 base outside the gene matches. CDR3 length: 14 residues. Germline-derived CDR1 and CDR2 are MNHNS and SASEGT. Sequencing was carried out using naive CD8+ T cells sorted from blood. This TCR came from a woman in her twenties or thirties in good health. The chain joins TRBV6-1 to TRBJ1-2; 10 nucleotides match TRBD1. The CDR3 region has the DNA TGTGCCAGCAGTGAAAGGGACAGGGGCTATGGCTACACCTTC. This translates into CASSERDRGYGYTF.